This TCR beta chain was captured in a study of T cell repertoires in cytomegalovirus infection. Study at large: Public TCR beta signatures were indicative of both CMV infection and a matching HLA type. Study-wide results and caveats: Accumulated public TCR beta family frequency recognized individuals carrying CMV together with the relevant HLA. The ex vivo response was dominated by HLA-C-restricted CMV-specific TCR beta clonotypes.

Via MiXCR, TCRdb re-called the reads, giving one row per CDR3 protein. The sample contains roughly 920,000 distinct CDR3 sequences, 31% of which appear only once. V lost 1 base to trimming and J lost 1 base; unmatched junction nucleotides: 1. The CDR3 consists of 16 residues. CDR1 is SGHVS and CDR2 is FNYEAQ in the germline V gene. This clonotype was counted many times. The antigen is unknown. V gene TRBV7-6 combines with J gene TRBJ1-5, with 10 bases matching TRBD1. This receptor was identified in a human donor in good health (CMV status not recorded). Some clones in this sample may be carry-over from other donors' samples. Sequenced here: cultured CD8+ T cells from PBMCs, sampled from culture after CMV antigen stimulation. CDR3 coding DNA: TGTGCCAGCAGCTTAGGGACAGGGGGGAGCAATCAGCCCCAGCATTTT. This sequence encodes CASSLGTGGSNQPQHF.